This is a list of T cell receptor beta chains from one sample in a study of blood T cell repertoires in COVID-19. TCRdb keeps only in-frame clones here, not all; method: immunoSEQ multiplex PCR. The table includes under 300,000 clones, more than 65% detected once. The sequenced sample consisted of peripheral blood. The receptors originated from a woman aged 40 to 49 who had recovered from COVID-19. Each CDR3 is given with its conserved first and last residue. D genes are given only for firm matches. Clone sizes are given selectively: once, few, many, or a class where the clone is expanded.

>TRBV2|NA|TRBJ2-3|NA
TGTGCCAGCAGTGCTGCCCAAACTAGCACAGATACGCAGTATTTT
CASSAAQTSTDTQYF
>TRBV27|TRBD2|TRBJ2-7|NA
TGTGCCAGCACCCTCGGGACTAGCGGGAACTACGAGCAGTACTTC
CASTLGTSGNYEQYF
>TRBV30|TRBD1|TRBJ1-6|once
TGTGCCTGGAGTTCGAAGGGGACAGAACTCTCACCCCTCCACTTT
CAWSSKGTELSPLHF
>TRBV10-3|TRBD2|TRBJ2-3|once
TGTGCCATCAGTGAGGACCTAGCGGGGTGGGGTACGCAGTATTTT
CAISEDLAGWGTQYF
>TRBV7-2|TRBD2|TRBJ2-1|NA
TGTGCCAGCAGCTTAGTGGGTAGCGGGGGTCATGAGCAGTTCTTC
CASSLVGSGGHEQFF
>TRBV6-6|TRBD1|TRBJ1-2|NA
TGTGCCAGCAGTTATTCTTCAGGGGGCGATGGCTACACCTTC
CASSYSSGGDGYTF
>TRBV13|NA|TRBJ2-3|NA
TGTGCCAGCAGGAGTCAGGGGAACCGGGGTGATACGCAGTATTTT
CASRSQGNRGDTQYF
>TRBV2|NA|TRBJ1-4|NA
TGTGCCAGCAGAGGGGCCGAAAAACTGTTTTTT
CASRGAEKLFF
>TRBV6-4|NA|TRBJ2-7|NA
TGTGCCAGCAGCTCACAGGGTGGGACGGAGCAGTACTTC
CASSSQGGTEQYF
>TRBV7-9|TRBD1|TRBJ1-1|NA
TGTGCCAGCAGCTTGGAGGGGGCGGTGTCTGAAGCTTTCTTT
CASSLEGAVSEAFF
>TRBV14|NA|TRBJ2-2|NA
TGTGCCAGCAGCCAAGGGCAGTCGAACACCGGGGAGCTGTTTTTT
CASSQGQSNTGELFF
>TRBV6-5|NA|TRBJ2-1|medium-sized
TGTGCCAGCAGTTACTCTCTCGGCGGGGAGCAGTTCTTC
CASSYSLGGEQFF
>TRBV6-2/TRBV6-3|NA|TRBJ1-1|NA
TGTGCCAGCAGCCGACTGGGTTTAACTGAAGCTTTCTTT
CASSRLGLTEAFF
>TRBV6-5|NA|TRBJ1-4|NA
TGTGCCACTCGAAGGGGCCAGGGTGAAAAACTGTTTTTT
CATRRGQGEKLFF
>TRBV18|TRBD2|TRBJ2-1|NA
TGTGCCAGCTCGCGGCTTCGGGGGGAGTACAATGAGCAGTTCTTC
CASSRLRGEYNEQFF
>TRBV6-5|NA|TRBJ1-1|NA
TGTGCCAGCAGTCGGGAGATGAACACTGAAGCTTTCTTT
CASSREMNTEAFF
>TRBV27|NA|TRBJ2-7|NA
TGTGCCAGCAGTTTAGGGGGGTACGAGCAGTACTTC
CASSLGGYEQYF
>TRBV29-1|TRBD1|TRBJ1-2|NA
TGCAGCGCCCAAAAAACAGGGGGCGGCTATGGCTACACCTTC
CSAQKTGGGYGYTF
>TRBV19|TRBD1|TRBJ1-1|once
TGTGCCAGTTCGACAGGGGGCGGATCCCCGATTGAAGCTTTCTTT
CASSTGGGSPIEAFF
>TRBV7-3|NA|TRBJ2-6|NA
TGTGCCAGCAGCCAATTGACCGACAACTCTGGGGCCAACGTCCTGACTTTC
CASSQLTDNSGANVLTF
>TRBV3-1/TRBV3-2|NA|TRBJ2-5|NA
TGTGCCAGCAAAATTGGGGGGCAAGAGACCCAGTACTTC
CASKIGGQETQYF
>TRBV5-4|NA|TRBJ2-1|NA
TGTGCCAGCAGCTTGTCCCCAGTGTACAATGAGCAGTTCTTC
CASSLSPVYNEQFF
>TRBV5-4|NA|TRBJ2-2|many
TGTGCCAGCAGCCCTGACACTCACGGGGAGCTGTTTTTT
CASSPDTHGELFF
>TRBV15|NA|TRBJ2-2|once
TGTGCCACCCGAAAAACCGGGACTGGGAACACCGGGGAGCTGTTTTTT
CATRKTGTGNTGELFF
>TRBV2|NA|TRBJ1-5|NA
TGTGCCAGCCTGCAGGGTGTTGAACAGCCCCAGCATTTT
CASLQGVEQPQHF
>TRBV18|TRBD2|TRBJ2-5|NA
TGTGCCAGCTCACCAGGGGGGGAAGAGACCCAGTACTTC
CASSPGGEETQYF
>TRBV27|TRBD1|TRBJ2-1|NA
TGTGCCAGCACACGTCCCGGGACAGGGGGCAATGAGCAGTTCTTC
CASTRPGTGGNEQFF
>TRBV25-1|NA|TRBJ1-2|NA
TGTGCCAGCAGTGAATTGGGGGGAGCGAACTATGGCTACACCTTC
CASSELGGANYGYTF
>TRBV6-2/TRBV6-3|NA|TRBJ2-1|NA
TGTGCCAGCAGTTACCAGTACAATGAGCAGTTCTTC
CASSYQYNEQFF
>TRBV6-5|NA|TRBJ1-2|once
TGTGCCAGCATCACAGGGCAGGACTATGGCTACACCTTC
CASITGQDYGYTF
>TRBV19|NA|TRBJ1-5|NA
TGTGCCACCTTACAGACAGATAATAGCAATCAGCCCCAGCATTTT
CATLQTDNSNQPQHF
>TRBV11-2|TRBD1|TRBJ1-1|once
TGTGCCAGCACCCCGGGACAGGGTGGAAACACTGAAGCTTTCTTT
CASTPGQGGNTEAFF
>TRBV11-3|TRBD2|TRBJ2-5|NA
TGTGCCAGCAGCTCACGTTGGACTAGCGGACTAACGGGTCGGGCAGAGACCCAGTACTTC
CASSSRWTSGLTGRAETQYF
>TRBV19|TRBD1|TRBJ2-7|NA
TGTGCCAGCGGGACAGGGGGGAGGTTCAGCGAGCAGTACTTC
CASGTGGRFSEQYF
>TRBV18|TRBD2|TRBJ2-5|NA
TGTGCCAGCTCACCACGCGCTAGCGGGGGGGCCTCCTTAGAGACCCAGTACTTC
CASSPRASGGASLETQYF
>TRBV5-4|NA|TRBJ2-5|NA
TGTGCCAGCAGCTACGGGGAGACCCAGTACTTC
CASSYGETQYF
>TRBV6-5|NA|TRBJ1-2|NA
TGTGCCAGCAGTTATAGAACAGGGTCGTATGGCTACACCTTC
CASSYRTGSYGYTF
>TRBV6-2/TRBV6-3|NA|TRBJ1-2|NA
TGTGCCAGCAGTGTGGACAGAAGTGGCTACACCTTC
CASSVDRSGYTF
>TRBV2|TRBD2|TRBJ2-5|NA
TGTGCCAGCATAGCGGGGGGACAGACCCAGTACTTC
CASIAGGQTQYF
>TRBV10-2|NA|TRBJ2-3|NA
TGCGCCAGCAGCCGGACTCCGAAATATTCTAGCACAGATACGCAGTATTTT
CASSRTPKYSSTDTQYF
>TRBV7-2|NA|TRBJ2-2|once
TGTGCCAGCAGTGTAGGACTAAGCTCCGGGGAGCTGTTTTTT
CASSVGLSSGELFF
>TRBV29-1|NA|TRBJ2-1|NA
TGCAGCGTTGACAGCGGTCTCTACAATGAGCAGTTCTTC
CSVDSGLYNEQFF
>TRBV10-1|TRBD1|TRBJ2-3|NA
TGCGCCAGCAGCCGGGACAGACTCACAGATACGCAGTATTTT
CASSRDRLTDTQYF
>TRBV11-3|TRBD2|TRBJ2-5|NA
TGTGCCAGCAGCTTAGGATTTGCGGGGGAAGAGACCCAGTACTTC
CASSLGFAGEETQYF
>TRBV11-2|NA|TRBJ1-3|NA
TGTGCCAGCAGCTTAGAAGGTGGGGCGGCCTCTGGAAACACCATATATTTT
CASSLEGGAASGNTIYF
>TRBV12-5|TRBD1|TRBJ1-5|NA
TGTGCTAGTGGCCACGGACAGGGAGGGAATCAGCCCCAGCATTTT
CASGHGQGGNQPQHF
>TRBV6-2/TRBV6-3|NA|TRBJ1-1|NA
TGTGCCAGCAGTTTACGACAGACGGGCACTGAAGCTTTCTTT
CASSLRQTGTEAFF
>TRBV11-2|NA|TRBJ1-5|once
TGTGCCAGCAGCTCACAGGGTGATCAGCCCCAGCATTTT
CASSSQGDQPQHF
>TRBV6-4|NA|TRBJ2-1|NA
TGTGCCAGCAGTGAATCAACTAGTATCGAGCAGTTCTTC
CASSESTSIEQFF
>TRBV7-9|TRBD2|TRBJ2-3|NA
TGTGCCAGCAGCTTAGTTGGACTAGCGACAGATACGCAGTATTTT
CASSLVGLATDTQYF
>TRBV2|TRBD2|TRBJ2-1|NA
TGTGCCAGCATGCGGCTAGCGGGGAACAATGAGCAGTTCTTC
CASMRLAGNNEQFF
>TRBV19|NA|TRBJ1-2|NA
TGTGCCAGCGTCAGGGGCCCTAACTATGGCTACACCTTC
CASVRGPNYGYTF